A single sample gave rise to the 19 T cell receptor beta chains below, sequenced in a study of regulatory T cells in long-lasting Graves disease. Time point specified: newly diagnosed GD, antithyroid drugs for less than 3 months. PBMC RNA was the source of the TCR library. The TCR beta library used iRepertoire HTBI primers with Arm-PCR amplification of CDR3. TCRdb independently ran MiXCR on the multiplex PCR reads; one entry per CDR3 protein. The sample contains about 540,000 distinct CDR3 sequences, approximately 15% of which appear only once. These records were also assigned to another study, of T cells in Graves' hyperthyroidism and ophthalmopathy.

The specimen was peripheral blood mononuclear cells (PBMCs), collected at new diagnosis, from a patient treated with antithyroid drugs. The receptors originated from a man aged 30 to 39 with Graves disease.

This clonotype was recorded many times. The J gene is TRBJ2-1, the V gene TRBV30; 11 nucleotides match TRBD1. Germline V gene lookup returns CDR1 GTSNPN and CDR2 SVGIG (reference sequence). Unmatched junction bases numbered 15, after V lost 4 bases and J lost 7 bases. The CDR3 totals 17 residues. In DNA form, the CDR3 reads TGTGCCTGGATCTCACCGGGACAGGGGGTTCATGGGAATGAGCAGTTCTTC. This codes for CAWISPGQGVHGNEQFF.

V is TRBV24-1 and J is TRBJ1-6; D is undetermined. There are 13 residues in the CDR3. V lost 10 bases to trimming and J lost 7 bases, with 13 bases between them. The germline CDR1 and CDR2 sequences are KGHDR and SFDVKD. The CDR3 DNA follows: TGTGCCACGCGGGCCTCGGGGAATTCACCCCTCCACTTT. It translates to CATRASGNSPLHF.

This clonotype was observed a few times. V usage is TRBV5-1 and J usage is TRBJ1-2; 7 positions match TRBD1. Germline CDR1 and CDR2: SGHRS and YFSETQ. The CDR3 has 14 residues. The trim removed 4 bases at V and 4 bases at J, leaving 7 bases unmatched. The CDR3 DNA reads TGCGCCAGCAGCGCCCGGGACAGCTTCTATGGCTACACCTTC. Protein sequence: CASSARDSFYGYTF.

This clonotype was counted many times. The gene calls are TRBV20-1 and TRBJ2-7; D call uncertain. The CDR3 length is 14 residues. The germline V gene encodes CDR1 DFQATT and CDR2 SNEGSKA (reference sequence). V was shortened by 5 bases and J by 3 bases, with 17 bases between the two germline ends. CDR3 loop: CSAVNPSHLYEQYF. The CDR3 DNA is TGCAGTGCTGTGAACCCAAGCCATCTCTACGAGCAGTACTTC.

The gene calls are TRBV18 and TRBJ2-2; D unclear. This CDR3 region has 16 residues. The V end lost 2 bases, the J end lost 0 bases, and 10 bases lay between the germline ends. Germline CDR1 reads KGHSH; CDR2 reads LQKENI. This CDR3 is CASSPTGFTNTGELFF. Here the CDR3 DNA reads TGTGCCAGCTCACCAACGGGTTTCACGAACACCGGGGAGCTGTTTTTT.

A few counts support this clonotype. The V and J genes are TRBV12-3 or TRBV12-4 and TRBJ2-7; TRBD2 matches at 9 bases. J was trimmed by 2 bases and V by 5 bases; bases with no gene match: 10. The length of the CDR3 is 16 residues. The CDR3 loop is CASSARRLAETYEQYF. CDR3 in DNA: TGTGCCAGCAGTGCCAGACGACTAGCGGAAACCTACGAGCAGTACTTC.

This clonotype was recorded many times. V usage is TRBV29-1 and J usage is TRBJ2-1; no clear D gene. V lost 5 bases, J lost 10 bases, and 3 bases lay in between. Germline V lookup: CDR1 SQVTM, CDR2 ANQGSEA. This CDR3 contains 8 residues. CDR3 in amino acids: CSVNEQFF. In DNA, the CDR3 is TGCAGCGTTAACGAGCAGTTCTTC.

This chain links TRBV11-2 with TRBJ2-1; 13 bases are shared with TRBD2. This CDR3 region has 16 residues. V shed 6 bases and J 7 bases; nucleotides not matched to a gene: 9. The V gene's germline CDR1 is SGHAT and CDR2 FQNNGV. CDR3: CASRVLAGGPRNEQFF. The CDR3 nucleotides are TGTGCCAGCAGGGTACTAGCGGGAGGGCCGAGGAATGAGCAGTTCTTC.

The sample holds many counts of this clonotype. Here the CDR3 DNA reads TGTGCCAGCAGCTTATACAGGGCCAGTGGGGAGACCCAGTACTTC. This encodes CASSLYRASGETQYF. The rearrangement joins TRBV7-9 to TRBJ2-5, with a possible D match to TRBD1 (6 bases). Per the germline V gene, CDR1 is SEHNR and CDR2 is FQNEAQ (reference sequence). This CDR3 has 15 amino acids. V lost 2 bases, J lost 5 bases, and 15 bases lay in between.

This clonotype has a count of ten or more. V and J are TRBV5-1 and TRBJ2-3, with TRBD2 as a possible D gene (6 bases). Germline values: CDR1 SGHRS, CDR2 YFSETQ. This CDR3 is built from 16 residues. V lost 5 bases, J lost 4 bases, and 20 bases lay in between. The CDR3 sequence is CASRPPGTRIADTQYF. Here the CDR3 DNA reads TGCGCCAGCAGGCCGCCAGGGACTCGGATCGCAGATACGCAGTATTTT.

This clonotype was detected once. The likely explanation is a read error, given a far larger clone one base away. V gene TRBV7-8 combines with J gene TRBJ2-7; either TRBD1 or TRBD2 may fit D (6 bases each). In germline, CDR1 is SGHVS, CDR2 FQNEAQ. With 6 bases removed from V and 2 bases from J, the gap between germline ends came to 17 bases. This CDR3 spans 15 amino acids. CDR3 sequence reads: CASRPGWGAPYEQYF. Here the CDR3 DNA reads TGTGCCAGCAGACCGGGGTGGGGGGCCCCCTACGAGCAGTACTTC.

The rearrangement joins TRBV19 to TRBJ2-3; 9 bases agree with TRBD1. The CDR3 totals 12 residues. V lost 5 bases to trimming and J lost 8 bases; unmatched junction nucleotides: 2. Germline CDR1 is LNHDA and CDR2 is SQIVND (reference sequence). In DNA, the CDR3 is TGTGCCAGTAGTCTACAGGGGGCTACGCAGTATTTT. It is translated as CASSLQGATQYF.

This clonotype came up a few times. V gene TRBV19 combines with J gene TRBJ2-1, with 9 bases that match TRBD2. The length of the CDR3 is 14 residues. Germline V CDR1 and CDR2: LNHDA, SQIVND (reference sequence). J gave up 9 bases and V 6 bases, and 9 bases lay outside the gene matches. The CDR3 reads CASRVSGSNGEQFF. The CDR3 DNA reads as TGTGCCAGTAGGGTTAGCGGGAGTAACGGTGAGCAGTTCTTC.

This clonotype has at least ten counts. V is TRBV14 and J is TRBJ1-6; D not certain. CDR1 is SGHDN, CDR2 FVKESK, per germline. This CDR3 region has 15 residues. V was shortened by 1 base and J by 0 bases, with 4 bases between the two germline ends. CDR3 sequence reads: CASSQGGSYNSPLHF. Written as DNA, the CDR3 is TGTGCCAGCAGCCAAGGGGGCTCCTATAATTCACCCCTCCACTTT.

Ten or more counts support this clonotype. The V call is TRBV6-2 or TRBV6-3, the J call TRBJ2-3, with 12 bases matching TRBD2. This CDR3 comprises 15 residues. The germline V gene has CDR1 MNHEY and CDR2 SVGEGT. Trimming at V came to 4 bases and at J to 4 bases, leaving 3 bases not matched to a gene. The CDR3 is CASSSTSGSADTQYF. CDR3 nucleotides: TGTGCCAGCAGTTCGACTAGCGGGAGCGCAGATACGCAGTATTTT.

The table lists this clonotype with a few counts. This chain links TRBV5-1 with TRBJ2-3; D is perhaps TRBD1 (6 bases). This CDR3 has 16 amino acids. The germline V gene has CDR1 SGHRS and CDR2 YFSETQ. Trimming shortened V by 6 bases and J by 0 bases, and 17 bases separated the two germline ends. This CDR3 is CASTNWGTSSTDTQYF. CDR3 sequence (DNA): TGCGCCAGCACCAATTGGGGGACATCTAGCACAGATACGCAGTATTTT.

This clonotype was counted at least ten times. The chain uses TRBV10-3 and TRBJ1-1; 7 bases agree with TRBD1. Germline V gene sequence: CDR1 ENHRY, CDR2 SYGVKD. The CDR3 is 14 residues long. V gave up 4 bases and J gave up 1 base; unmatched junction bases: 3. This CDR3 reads CAISARTGNTEAFF. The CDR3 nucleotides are TGTGCCATCAGTGCTAGGACAGGGAACACTGAAGCTTTCTTT.

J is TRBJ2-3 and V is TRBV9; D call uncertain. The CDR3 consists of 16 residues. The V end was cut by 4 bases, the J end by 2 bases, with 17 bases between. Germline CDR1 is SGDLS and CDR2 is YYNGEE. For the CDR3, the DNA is TGTGCCAGCAGCCCTAATCCGGCCATTTCCACAGATACGCAGTATTTT. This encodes CASSPNPAISTDTQYF.

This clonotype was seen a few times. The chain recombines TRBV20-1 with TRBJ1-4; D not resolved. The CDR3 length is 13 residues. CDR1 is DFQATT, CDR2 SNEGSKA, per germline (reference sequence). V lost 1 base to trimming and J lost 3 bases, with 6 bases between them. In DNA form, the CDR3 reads TGCAGTGCTAGAGCCGGGGCTAATGAAAAACTGTTTTTT. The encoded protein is CSARAGANEKLFF.